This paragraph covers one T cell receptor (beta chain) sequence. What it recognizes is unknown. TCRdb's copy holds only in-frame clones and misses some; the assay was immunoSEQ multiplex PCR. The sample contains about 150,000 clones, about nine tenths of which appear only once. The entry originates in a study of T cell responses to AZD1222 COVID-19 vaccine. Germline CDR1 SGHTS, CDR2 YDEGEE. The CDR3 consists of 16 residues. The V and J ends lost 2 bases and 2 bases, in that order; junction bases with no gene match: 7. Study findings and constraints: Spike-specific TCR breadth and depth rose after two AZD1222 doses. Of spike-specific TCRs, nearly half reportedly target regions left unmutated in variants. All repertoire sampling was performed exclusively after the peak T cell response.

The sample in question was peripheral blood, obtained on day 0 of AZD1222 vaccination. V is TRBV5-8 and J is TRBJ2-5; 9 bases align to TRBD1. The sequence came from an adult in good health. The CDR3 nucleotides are TGTGCCAGCAGCTTCCCGGACAGGGGACAACAAGAGACCCAGTACTTC. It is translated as CASSFPDRGQQETQYF. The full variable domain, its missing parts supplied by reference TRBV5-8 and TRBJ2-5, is EAGVTQSPTHLIKTRGQQATLRCSPISGHTSVYWYQQALGLGLQFLLWYDEGEERNRGNFPPRFSGRQFPNYSSELNVNALELEDSALYLCASSFPDRGQQETQYFGPGTRLLVL.